This T cell receptor beta chain was observed in a study of T cells in Graves' hyperthyroidism and ophthalmopathy. Findings and limits, study-wide: Stable hyperthyroidism and ophthalmopathy were separated using 13 V-J signatures. The majority of expanded thyroid clonotypes above 0.001 also appeared in blood.

Amplification of TCR beta CDR3 regions used RNA as the template. A set of HTBI primers served as the primers for a first-round RT-PCR of the TCR CDR3. TCRdb processed the multiplex PCR reads anew with MiXCR; each CDR3 protein has one entry. The repertoire includes roughly 400,000 distinct CDR3 sequences, more than 13% of them detected once, and 28% sits in the top ten. This clonotype showed up many times. What it binds is not known. Exclusion criteria comprised uncontrolled infection, other autoimmune disease, pregnancy or lactation. This sequence was found in a man aged 50 to 59 with Graves' ophthalmopathy. The source material was blood.

The CDR3 coding sequence is TGTGCCAGCTCACCACGCGACAGCAATCAGCCCCAGCATTTT. Protein product: CASSPRDSNQPQHF. The chain employs TRBV18 and TRBJ1-5; no reliable D call. The CDR3 spans 14 residues. Trimming cost V 1 base and J 1 base, with 5 bases left between them. Germline CDR1 and CDR2: KGHSH and LQKENI.